The rows below give T cell receptor beta chains drawn from one sample of a study of identifying expanded T cells in peripheral blood. Assay: immunoSEQ multiplex PCR; the TCRdb copy retains only in-frame clones and omits some. The sample holds some 80,000 clones; about 90% are singletons and the top ten take around 7%. What was sequenced was blood. The receptor source for this set is a person aged 18 to 75 in good health. Both conserved end residues are part of each CDR3. A D gene is named only where the DNA matches it firmly. Where a row states a size, it is once, few, many or the class of an expanded clone; other rows omit it.

D gene	clone size	V gene	J gene	CDR3 DNA	CDR3 protein
NA	NA	TRBV11-3	TRBJ2-1	TGTGCCAGCAGACCAGGGGAGGCGCCCTACAATGAGCAGTTCTTC	CASRPGEAPYNEQFF
NA	NA	TRBV10-3	TRBJ2-3	TGTGCCATCAGTGAAACAGATACGCAGTATTTT	CAISETDTQYF
NA	NA	TRBV7-2	TRBJ2-5	TGTGCCAGCAGCCCCCATCGGGGTTTTGACGAGACCCAGTACTTC	CASSPHRGFDETQYF
NA	NA	TRBV18	TRBJ2-7	TGTGCCAGCCGGGTAATTGAGGCGGATAGTGAGCAGTACTTC	CASRVIEADSEQYF
TRBD1	few	TRBV10-3	TRBJ2-7	TGTGCCATCAAACCGGGACAGGGGGATTACTCCTACGAGCAGTACTTC	CAIKPGQGDYSYEQYF
NA	once	TRBV6-1	TRBJ1-6	TGTGCCAGCAGCATACAGGGAAGCGTTAGTTCACCCCTCCACTTT	CASSIQGSVSSPLHF
NA	NA	TRBV30	TRBJ2-1	TGTGCCTGGAGTGGTTTTGGGAACAATGAGCAGTTCTTC	CAWSGFGNNEQFF
NA	NA	TRBV11-3	TRBJ2-3	TGTGCCAGCAGCTTAGAATTGGGAGCTAGCACAGATACGCAGTATTTT	CASSLELGASTDTQYF
TRBD1	NA	TRBV11-3	TRBJ1-1	TGTGCCAGCAGCCTCGCGACAGGGCAAGCTTTCTTT	CASSLATGQAFF
NA	NA	TRBV15	TRBJ1-5	TGTGCCACCAGCAGAGATAACAGAAGCAATCAGCCCCAGCATTTT	CATSRDNRSNQPQHF
NA	NA	TRBV18	TRBJ2-1	TGTGCCAGCTCACCCATGAATGAGCAGTTCTTC	CASSPMNEQFF
NA	NA	TRBV7-6	TRBJ2-6	TGTGCCAGCAGCTCAAGTTTATCTGGGGCCAACGTCCTGACTTTC	CASSSSLSGANVLTF
NA	NA	TRBV18	TRBJ2-1	TGTGCCAGCTCACCACCCCACAGGGGAGGGTACAATGAGCAGTTCTTC	CASSPPHRGGYNEQFF
TRBD2	NA	TRBV4-2	TRBJ2-3	TGTGCCAGCAGCCAAGGGGGGACTACCACAGATACGCAGTATTTT	CASSQGGTTTDTQYF
NA	NA	TRBV20-1	TRBJ1-2	TGCAGTGCTCCCGACCCAACTGGCTACACCTTC	CSAPDPTGYTF
TRBD1	NA	TRBV7-9	TRBJ1-1	TGTGCCAGCAGCTCAGGACAGGGAGTAACTGAAGCTTTCTTT	CASSSGQGVTEAFF
NA	NA	TRBV9	TRBJ1-2	TGTGCCAGCAGCGTGGCAGGAACTAACTATGGCTACACCTTC	CASSVAGTNYGYTF
NA	NA	TRBV13	TRBJ1-2	TGTGCCAGCAGCTTAGATCGAAAGGGTGGCTACACCTTC	CASSLDRKGGYTF
NA	NA	TRBV5-1	TRBJ1-4	TGCGCCAGCAGCTTGGGACAGGTAGCTGAAAAACTGTTTTTT	CASSLGQVAEKLFF
NA	NA	TRBV27	TRBJ1-3	TGTGCCAGCAGTCCTCGAGGACGCTCCTCTGGAAACACCATATATTTT	CASSPRGRSSGNTIYF
TRBD1	NA	TRBV4-1	TRBJ2-2	TGCGCCAGCAGCCAAGCGCCGACAGGGGGAACCGGGGAGCTGTTTTTT	CASSQAPTGGTGELFF
NA	NA	TRBV6-1	TRBJ2-5	TGTGCCAGCAGTGTGACAGGAAACCAAGAGACCCAGTACTTC	CASSVTGNQETQYF
NA	NA	TRBV29-1	TRBJ2-1	TGCAGCGGACTAGAACTAGGCAATGAGCAGTTCTTC	CSGLELGNEQFF
TRBD1	NA	TRBV5-1	TRBJ2-7	TGCGCCAGCAGCTTCCGACAGGGGGCCTACGAGCAGTACTTC	CASSFRQGAYEQYF
NA	NA	TRBV27	TRBJ2-7	TGTGCCAGCAGTTTTCGAGGGAACACCTACGAGCAGTACTTC	CASSFRGNTYEQYF
TRBD1	NA	TRBV6-1	TRBJ2-7	TGTGCCAGCAGTGAACAGGGGGCAGACGAGCAGTACTTC	CASSEQGADEQYF
NA	NA	TRBV9	TRBJ2-7	TGTGCCAGCAGCGTTGGGGGTGACTCCTACGAGCAGTACTTC	CASSVGGDSYEQYF
TRBD2	NA	TRBV9	TRBJ2-3	TGTGCCAGCAGCACTCGGGCTAGCGGGAGACGAGATACGCAGTATTTT	CASSTRASGRRDTQYF
NA	few	TRBV19	TRBJ1-5	TGTGCCAGTAGTATGAAAGGGACTGGGACTCAGCCCCAGCATTTT	CASSMKGTGTQPQHF
NA	NA	TRBV5-3	TRBJ1-1	TGTGCCAGCAGATCCCAGGGGGAAGCTTTCTTT	CASRSQGEAFF
NA	few	TRBV2	TRBJ2-7	TGTGCCAGCAGTGCAACCGGGGGCCGCGCCTACGAGCAGTACTTC	CASSATGGRAYEQYF
NA	NA	TRBV7-2	TRBJ1-2	TGTGCCAGCAGCTTAGATTGGGGCGTCTCCTATGGCTACACCTTC	CASSLDWGVSYGYTF
TRBD2	NA	TRBV4-1	TRBJ2-3	TGCGCCAGCAGCCAAGATCCCAGCGGGGGGTTTTCGGATACGCAGTATTTT	CASSQDPSGGFSDTQYF
NA	NA	TRBV5-6	TRBJ2-5	TGTGCCAGCAGCTTGGCCAAAGTACAAGAGACCCAGTACTTC	CASSLAKVQETQYF
NA	NA	TRBV5-4	TRBJ2-7	TGTGCCAGCAGCTCGATCTACGAGCAGTACTTC	CASSSIYEQYF
NA	NA	TRBV19	TRBJ2-1	TGTGCCAGTAGCCAAATAGCCGGCCCGTACAATGAGCAGTTCTTC	CASSQIAGPYNEQFF
NA	NA	TRBV4-1	TRBJ1-4	TGCGCCAGCAGCCCCCCGGGGGCCGAAAAACTGTTTTTT	CASSPPGAEKLFF
TRBD2	NA	TRBV5-4	TRBJ2-3	TGTGCCAGCAGCTTGGGGAGCGGGAAGATACCAGATACGCAGTATTTT	CASSLGSGKIPDTQYF
NA	NA	TRBV7-2	TRBJ2-1	TGTGCCAGCAGCTTAGAAGTTGGGAATGAGCAGTTCTTC	CASSLEVGNEQFF
NA	NA	TRBV4-3	TRBJ2-7	TGCGCCAGCAGCCAAGTATTAGGACACTACGAGCAGTACTTC	CASSQVLGHYEQYF
NA	NA	TRBV28	TRBJ2-7	TGTGCCAGCAGTTTGGCCAGGGGATACTACGAGCAGTACTTC	CASSLARGYYEQYF
TRBD2	NA	TRBV9	TRBJ2-2	TGTGCCAGCAACGGGGCACGAGCGGGGGGTAACACCGGGGAGCTGTTTTTT	CASNGARAGGNTGELFF
NA	NA	TRBV7-9	TRBJ2-3	TGTGCCAGCAGCTCTCCGGGGGTGTCAAGACCTGGGGCAGATACGCAGTATTTT	CASSSPGVSRPGADTQYF
NA	once	TRBV9	TRBJ1-1	TGTGCCAGCAGCCAGGCGGGGGGCACTGAAGCTTTCTTT	CASSQAGGTEAFF
NA	NA	TRBV6-5	TRBJ1-2	TGTGCCAGCAGTTTGTCTACCTTACAGGCCTATGGCTACACCTTC	CASSLSTLQAYGYTF
NA	NA	TRBV19	TRBJ1-2	TGTGCCAGTAGCATGGGTGGCAAAGGTACGGCTAACTATGGCTACACCTTC	CASSMGGKGTANYGYTF
NA	few	TRBV5-1	TRBJ1-6	TGCGCCAGCAGCTTGGAAGGGGGGCGGAATAATTCACCCCTCCACTTT	CASSLEGGRNNSPLHF
NA	once	TRBV5-1	TRBJ1-1	TGCGCCAGCAGCCAAAGGGGGTTTACCGGGACACCCAGAGAAGCTTTCTTT	CASSQRGFTGTPREAFF
NA	NA	TRBV10-2	TRBJ1-2	TGCGCCAGCAGCTTTAACAGGGCTGGCTACACCTTC	CASSFNRAGYTF